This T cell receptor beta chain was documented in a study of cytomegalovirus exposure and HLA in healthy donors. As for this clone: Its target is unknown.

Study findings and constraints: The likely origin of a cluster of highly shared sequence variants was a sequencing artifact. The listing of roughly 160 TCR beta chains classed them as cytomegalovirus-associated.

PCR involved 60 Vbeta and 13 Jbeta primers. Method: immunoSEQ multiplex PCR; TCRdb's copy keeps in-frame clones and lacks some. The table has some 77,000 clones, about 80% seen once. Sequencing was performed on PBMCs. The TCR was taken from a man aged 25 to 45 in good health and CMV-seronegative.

This CDR3 reads CASSFPGGSGRYPYEQYF. CDR3 nucleotide sequence: TGTGCCAGCAGCTTCCCTGGGGGTAGCGGGAGGTACCCGTACGAGCAGTACTTC. The chain joins TRBV7-2 to TRBJ2-7; the match to TRBD2 covers 10 bases. The CDR3 is made up of 18 amino acids. Looked up from germline, CDR1 is SGHTA and CDR2 is FQGNSA. V was pared by 3 bases and J by 4 bases, with 15 bases of the junction left unmatched.